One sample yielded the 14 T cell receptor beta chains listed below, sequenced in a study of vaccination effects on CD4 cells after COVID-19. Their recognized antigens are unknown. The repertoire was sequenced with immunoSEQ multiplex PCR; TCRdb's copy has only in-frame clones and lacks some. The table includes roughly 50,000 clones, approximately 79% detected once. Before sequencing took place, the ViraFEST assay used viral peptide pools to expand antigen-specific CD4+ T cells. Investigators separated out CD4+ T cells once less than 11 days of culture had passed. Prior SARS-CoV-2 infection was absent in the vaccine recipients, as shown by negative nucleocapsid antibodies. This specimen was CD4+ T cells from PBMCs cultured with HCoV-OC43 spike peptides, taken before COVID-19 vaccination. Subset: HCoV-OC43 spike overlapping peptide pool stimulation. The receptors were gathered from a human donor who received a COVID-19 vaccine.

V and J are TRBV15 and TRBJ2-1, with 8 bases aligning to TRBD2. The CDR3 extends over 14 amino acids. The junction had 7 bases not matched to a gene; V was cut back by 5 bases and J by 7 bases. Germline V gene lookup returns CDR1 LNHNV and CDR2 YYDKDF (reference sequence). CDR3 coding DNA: TGTGCCACCAGCCACGGGGGGGCCCTGAATGAGCAGTTCTTC. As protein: CATSHGGALNEQFF. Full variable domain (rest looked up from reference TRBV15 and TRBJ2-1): DAMVIQNPRYQVTQFGKPVTLSCSQTLNHNVMYWYQQKSSQAPKLLFHYYDKDFNNEADTPDNFQSRRPNTSFCFLDIRSPGLGDTAMYLCATSHGGALNEQFFGPGTRLTVL.

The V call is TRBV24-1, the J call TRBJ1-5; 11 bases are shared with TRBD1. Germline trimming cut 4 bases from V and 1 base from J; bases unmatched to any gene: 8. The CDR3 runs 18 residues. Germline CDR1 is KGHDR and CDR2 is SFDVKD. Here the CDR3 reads CATSDSGQGDWSNQPQHF. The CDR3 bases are TGTGCCACCAGTGACTCGGGACAGGGGGATTGGAGCAATCAGCCCCAGCATTTT.

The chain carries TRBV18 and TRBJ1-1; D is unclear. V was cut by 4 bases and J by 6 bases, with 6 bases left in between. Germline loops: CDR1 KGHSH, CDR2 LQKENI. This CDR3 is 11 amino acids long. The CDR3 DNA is TGTGCCAGCTCACTGTTGCCTGAAGCTTTCTTT. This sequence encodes CASSLLPEAFF.

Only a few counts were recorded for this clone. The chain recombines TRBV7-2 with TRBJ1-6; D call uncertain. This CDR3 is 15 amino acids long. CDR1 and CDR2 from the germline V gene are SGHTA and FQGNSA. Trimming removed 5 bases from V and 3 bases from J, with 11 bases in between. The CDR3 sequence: CASSLSSSYNSPLHF. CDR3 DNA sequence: TGTGCCAGCAGCCTATCCTCCAGCTATAATTCACCCCTCCACTTT. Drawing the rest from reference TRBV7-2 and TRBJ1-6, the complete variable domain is GAGVSQSPSNKVTEKGKDVELRCDPISGHTALYWYRQSLGQGLEFLIYFQGNSAPDKSGLPSDRFSAERTGGSVSTLTIQRTQQEDSAVYLCASSLSSSYNSPLHFGNGTRLTVT.

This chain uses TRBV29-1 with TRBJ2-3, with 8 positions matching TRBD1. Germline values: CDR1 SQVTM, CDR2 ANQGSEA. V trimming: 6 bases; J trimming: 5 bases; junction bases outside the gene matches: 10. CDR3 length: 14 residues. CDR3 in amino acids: CSVPRQGAGDTQYF. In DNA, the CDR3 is TGCAGCGTCCCAAGGCAGGGGGCCGGAGATACGCAGTATTTT.

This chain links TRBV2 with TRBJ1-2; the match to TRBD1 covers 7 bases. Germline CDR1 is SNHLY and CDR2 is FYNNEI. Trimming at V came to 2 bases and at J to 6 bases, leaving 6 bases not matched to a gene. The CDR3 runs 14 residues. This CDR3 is CASSETGADNGYTF. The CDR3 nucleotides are TGTGCCAGCAGTGAAACAGGGGCGGACAATGGCTACACCTTC.

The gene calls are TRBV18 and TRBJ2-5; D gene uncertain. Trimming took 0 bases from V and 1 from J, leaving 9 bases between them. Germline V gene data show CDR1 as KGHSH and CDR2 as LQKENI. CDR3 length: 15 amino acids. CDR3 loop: CASSPPSSAQETQYF. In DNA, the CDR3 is TGTGCCAGCTCACCACCGTCTTCCGCCCAAGAGACCCAGTACTTC.

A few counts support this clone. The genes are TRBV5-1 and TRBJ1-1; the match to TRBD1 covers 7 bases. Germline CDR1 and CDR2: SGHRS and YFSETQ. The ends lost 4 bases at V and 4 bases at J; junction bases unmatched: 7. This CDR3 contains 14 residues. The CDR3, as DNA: TGCGCCAGCAGCCTTAGACAGGGAGGCACTGAAGCTTTCTTT. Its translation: CASSLRQGGTEAFF.

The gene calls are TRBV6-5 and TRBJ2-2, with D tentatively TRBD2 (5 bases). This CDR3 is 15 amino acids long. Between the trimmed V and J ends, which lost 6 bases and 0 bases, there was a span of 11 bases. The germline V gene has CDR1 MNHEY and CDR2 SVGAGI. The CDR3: CASSRTAANTGELFF. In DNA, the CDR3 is TGTGCCAGCAGCCGGACTGCCGCGAACACCGGGGAGCTGTTTTTT.

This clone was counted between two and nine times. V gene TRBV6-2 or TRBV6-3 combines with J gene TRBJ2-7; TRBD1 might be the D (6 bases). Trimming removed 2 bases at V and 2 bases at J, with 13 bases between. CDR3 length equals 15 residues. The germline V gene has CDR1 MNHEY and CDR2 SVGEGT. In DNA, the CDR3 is TGTGCCAGCAGTTACGACAGGACCCGAGCCTACGAGCAGTACGTC. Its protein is CASSYDRTRAYEQYV.

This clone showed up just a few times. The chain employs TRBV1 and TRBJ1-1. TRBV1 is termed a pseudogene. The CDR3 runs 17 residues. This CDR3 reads CTSSPRPPGTSDTEAFF. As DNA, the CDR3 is TGCACCAGCAGCCCCCGACCGCCCGGGACTTCCGACACTGAAGCTTTCTTT.

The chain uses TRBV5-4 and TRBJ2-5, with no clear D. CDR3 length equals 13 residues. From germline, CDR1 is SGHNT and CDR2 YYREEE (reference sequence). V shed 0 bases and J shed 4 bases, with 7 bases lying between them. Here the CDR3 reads CASSLDRRETQYF. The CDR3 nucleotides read TGTGCCAGCAGCTTGGACCGACGAGAGACCCAGTACTTC.

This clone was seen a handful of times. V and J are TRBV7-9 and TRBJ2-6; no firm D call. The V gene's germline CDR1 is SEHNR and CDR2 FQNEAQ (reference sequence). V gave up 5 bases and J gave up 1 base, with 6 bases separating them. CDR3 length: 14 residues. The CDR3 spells CASSALSGANVLTF. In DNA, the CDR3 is TGTGCCAGCAGCGCTTTGTCTGGGGCCAACGTCCTGACTTTC.

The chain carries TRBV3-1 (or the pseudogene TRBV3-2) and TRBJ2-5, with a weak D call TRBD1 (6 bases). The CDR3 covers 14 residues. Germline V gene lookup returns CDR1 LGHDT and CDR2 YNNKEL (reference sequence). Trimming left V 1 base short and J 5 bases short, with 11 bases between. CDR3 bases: TGTGCCAGCAGCCAAGCAGGGGTGGGGGAGACCCAGTACTTC. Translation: CASSQAGVGETQYF.